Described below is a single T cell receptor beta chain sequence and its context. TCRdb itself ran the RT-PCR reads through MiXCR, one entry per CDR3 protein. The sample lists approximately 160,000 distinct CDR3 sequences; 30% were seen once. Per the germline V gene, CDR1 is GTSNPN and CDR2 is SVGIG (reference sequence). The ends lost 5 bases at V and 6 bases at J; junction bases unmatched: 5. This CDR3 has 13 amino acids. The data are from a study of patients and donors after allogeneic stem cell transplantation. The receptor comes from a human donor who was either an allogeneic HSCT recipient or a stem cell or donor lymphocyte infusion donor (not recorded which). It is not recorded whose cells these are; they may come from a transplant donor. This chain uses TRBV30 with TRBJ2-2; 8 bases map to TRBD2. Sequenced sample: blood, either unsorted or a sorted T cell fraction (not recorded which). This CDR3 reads CAWGLAYPGELFF. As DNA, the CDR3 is TGTGCCTGGGGACTAGCATACCCCGGGGAGCTGTTTTTT.